The subject of this entry is one TCR beta chain. What it recognizes is unknown. The entry originates in a study of CD8 T cells in Susac syndrome. Whole-study results and caveats: CD8+ clonal expansion in Susac peaked in TEMRA cells and active patients. The study conceded that its TCR sequencing and HLA analysis involved relatively few individuals.

Between the trimmed V and J ends, which lost 4 bases and 2 bases, there was a span of 17 bases. Germline CDR1 is SQVTM and CDR2 is ANQGSEA. The CDR3 runs 15 residues. When the RNA was reverse transcribed, random hexamers were used with an input of about 0.45 to 1 ug. Amplification of TCR beta CDR3 across 54 Vbeta and 13 Jbeta was performed with immunoSEQ multiplex PCR. From the immunoSEQ multiplex PCR reads, TCRdb called clonotypes with MiXCR, one entry per CDR3 protein. The table has approximately 100,000 distinct CDR3 sequences, 94% seen once; the top ten hold around 0.38%. The clonotype comes from a human donor with Susac syndrome. J is TRBJ1-2 and V is TRBV29-1, with a tentative D call TRBD1 (6 bases). Sequencing was carried out using CD8+ T cells from PBMCs. CDR3 in amino acids: CSVAGTIKGNYGYTF. The CDR3 DNA reads as TGCAGCGTTGCCGGGACAATTAAGGGGAACTATGGCTACACCTTC.